The clone carrying this T cell receptor (beta chain) was seen more than once but under ten times. This entry is derived from a study of blood T cell repertoires in COVID-19. The wider study: Acute and convalescent COVID-19 specimens originated in the United States, Italy and Spain. PBMCs, B-cell-depleted T cells, or T cells provided the cDNA or gDNA that made up the material.

As handled by the study authors: Cell counts per sample came from amplifying reference gene primers. Assay used: immunoSEQ multiplex PCR; TCRdb lists only in-frame clones, some missing. V and J calls plus clone size are reproduced from that table; the DNA served to infer D and trimming. The table records some 320,000 clones, around 87% of them present only once. The junction had 6 bases not matched to a gene; V was cut back by 4 bases and J by 8 bases. Germline CDR1 SGHRS, CDR2 YFSETQ. The CDR3 length is 14 residues. The sequence was obtained from a woman aged 45-60 years who had recovered from COVID-19. Input material: peripheral blood. V is TRBV5-1 and J is TRBJ1-4, with 9 bases fitting TRBD1. The CDR3 loop reads CASSDGTGHEKLFF. CDR3 DNA sequence: TGCGCCAGCAGCGACGGGACAGGGCACGAAAAACTGTTTTTT.